The rows below give T cell receptor beta chains drawn from one sample of a study of beta chain features in type 1 diabetes. The table came from immunoSEQ multiplex PCR; TCRdb's copy has only in-frame clones and leaves some out. Here the sample spans about 290,000 clones, around 7.8% being singletons. The sample consisted of central memory CD4+ T cells from blood. These receptors were taken from a woman aged 18-35 years in good health. CDR3s include the opening cysteine and the closing phenylalanine or tryptophan. D genes are given only for firm matches. Size values are once, few and many counts, or a class for expanded clones, and some rows have none.

v_gene,d_gene,j_gene,abundance,CDR3nt,CDR3aa
TRBV5-4,-,TRBJ2-6,-,TGTGCCAGCAGCACCGGGACCCTCTCCTCTGGGGCCAACGTCCTGACTTTC,CASSTGTLSSGANVLTF
TRBV18,-,TRBJ1-1,-,TGTGCCAGCTCACTAACAGACAGTGAAGCTTTCTTT,CASSLTDSEAFF
TRBV18,-,TRBJ1-6,few,TGTGCCAGCTCACCATTTTTTCAGGGATCCTATAATTCACCCCTCCACTTT,CASSPFFQGSYNSPLHF
TRBV7-9,-,TRBJ2-3,few,TGTGCCAGCAGCTTTAGAGCGCGGGACACAGATACGCAGTATTTT,CASSFRARDTDTQYF
TRBV7-9,TRBD1,TRBJ2-7,few,TGTGCCATGGGAGACAGGGCCTACGAGCAGTACTTC,CAMGDRAYEQYF
TRBV10-3,TRBD1,TRBJ1-2,many,TGTGCCATCAGGAGCGCCCCGGACAGGCCCAATAACTATGGCTACACCTTC,CAIRSAPDRPNNYGYTF
TRBV14,-,TRBJ2-1,many,TGTGCCAGCAGCCAAGAAATTGTGGTCGAGCAGTTCTTC,CASSQEIVVEQFF
TRBV7-2,-,TRBJ1-5,few,TGTGCCAGCAGCCTCGACGGTACCCAAGGGCCCCAGCATTTT,CASSLDGTQGPQHF
TRBV5-6,-,TRBJ2-6,-,TGTGCCAGCAGTGGACAGCCCTCTGGGGCCAACGTCCTGACTTTC,CASSGQPSGANVLTF
TRBV6-6,-,TRBJ1-2,few,TGTGCCAGCAGTCCGGACAGAGTCTATGGCTACACCTTC,CASSPDRVYGYTF
TRBV5-1,-,TRBJ2-1,-,TGCGCCAGCAGCAGAACTGAGACAGTGAATGAGCAGTTCTTC,CASSRTETVNEQFF
TRBV5-1,TRBD2,TRBJ2-1,many,TGCGCCAGCAGCTTGGCCGGTAGCGGGAGAGGAGATGAGCAGTTCTTC,CASSLAGSGRGDEQFF
TRBV11-1,TRBD1,TRBJ2-1,few,TGTGCCAGCAGCTCGGACAGGGGAAAGGCTTTCAATGAGCAGTTCTTC,CASSSDRGKAFNEQFF
TRBV29-1,-,TRBJ1-1,once,TGCAGCGTTGAAAGGCCCCCGTTCTCCACTGAAGCTTTCTTT,CSVERPPFSTEAFF
TRBV6-5,-,TRBJ1-1,-,TGTGCCAGCAGCCTACAGGGCGTGAACACTGAAGCTTTCTTT,CASSLQGVNTEAFF
TRBV7-9,-,TRBJ2-7,few,TGTGCCAGCAGCTTAGCAGGAGGGGTCGGAAACTACGAGCAGTACTTC,CASSLAGGVGNYEQYF
TRBV7-3,-,TRBJ1-2,few,TGTGCCAGCAGCTTATCTCCGGGGAATGGCTACACCTTC,CASSLSPGNGYTF
TRBV30,-,TRBJ1-5,few,TGTGCCTGGAGTGGGGCCTCCGGGACATCAAATCAGCCCCAGCATTTT,CAWSGASGTSNQPQHF
TRBV15,TRBD1,TRBJ2-3,-,TGTGCCACCAGGCGGGCCGACAGGGGGACAGATACGCAGTATTTT,CATRRADRGTDTQYF
TRBV7-2,-,TRBJ2-1,many,TGTGCCAGCAGCTTAGAGGAGGGCGCTGAGCAGTTCTTC,CASSLEEGAEQFF
TRBV7-2,-,TRBJ2-1,many,TGTGCCAGCACCAACGTAGGTGAGCAGTTCTTC,CASTNVGEQFF
TRBV6-5,-,TRBJ1-2,-,TGTGCCAGCAGTTATTCAGGGTCGAGGGGCTATGGCTACACCTTC,CASSYSGSRGYGYTF
TRBV30,-,TRBJ1-2,-,TGTGCCTGGAGTGGGTGGGGGGAGTATGGCTACACCTTC,CAWSGWGEYGYTF
TRBV7-2,-,TRBJ2-3,-,TGTGCCAGCAGCTTACAAAGCCCATCAGGGTTTCGCACAGATACGCAGTATTTT,CASSLQSPSGFRTDTQYF
TRBV28,-,TRBJ1-2,few,TGTGCCAGCAGTTTGCGTGAATATGGCTACACCTTC,CASSLREYGYTF
TRBV5-4,TRBD1,TRBJ1-2,few,TGTGCCAGCAGCTTACAGGGGGCTTCGAACTATGGCTACACCTTC,CASSLQGASNYGYTF
TRBV7-6,TRBD2,TRBJ2-1,few,TGTGCCAGCAGCTCCCGGACTAGCGGGGTACGAAACAATGAGCAGTTCTTC,CASSSRTSGVRNNEQFF
TRBV7-7,-,TRBJ2-5,few,TGTGCCAGCAGCCCCTGGGGTCAACAAGAGACCCAGTACTTC,CASSPWGQQETQYF
TRBV7-6,-,TRBJ2-5,few,TGTGCCAGCAGCTTATTGAGGTTGGAGACCCAGTACTTC,CASSLLRLETQYF
TRBV2,TRBD1,TRBJ1-1,-,TGTGCCAGCAGGGGGACAGCTGGGGTTAACACTGAAGCTTTCTTT,CASRGTAGVNTEAFF
TRBV6-1,-,TRBJ1-2,-,TGTGCCAGCATTAGGGGCAAAGCGGACTATGGCTACACCTTC,CASIRGKADYGYTF
TRBV11-2,TRBD1,TRBJ2-1,few,TGTGCCAGCAGCTTGAGGGGGCTGCTGAATGAGCAGTTCTTC,CASSLRGLLNEQFF
TRBV5-1,-,TRBJ2-5,few,TGCGCCAGCAGCTTGGTCCCAGGGAAAGAGACCCAGTACTTC,CASSLVPGKETQYF
TRBV27,TRBD2,TRBJ2-1,few,TGTGCCAGCGCTCCGGGACTAGCGGGATCCAATGAGCAGTTCTTC,CASAPGLAGSNEQFF
TRBV27,-,TRBJ2-1,-,TGTGCCAGCAGCCCGGACACACGGCCCTACAATGAGCAGTTCTTC,CASSPDTRPYNEQFF
TRBV12-5,-,TRBJ1-2,-,TGTGCTAGTGCCCTGGGGGCCCCCTATGGCTACACCTTC,CASALGAPYGYTF
TRBV6-5,TRBD1,TRBJ2-1,few,TGTGCCAGCAGTTCGTCGGACAGGGGTAATGAGCAGTTCTTC,CASSSSDRGNEQFF
TRBV4-3,TRBD1,TRBJ1-3,-,TGCGCCAGCAGCCTGATCGGACAGGGGGCCTCCATATATTTT,CASSLIGQGASIYF
TRBV5-1,-,TRBJ2-2,-,TGCGCCAGCAGCTTGGGGTCCACCGGGGAGCTGTTTTTT,CASSLGSTGELFF
TRBV6-5,-,TRBJ2-7,-,TGTGCCAGCAGGCCCGGGACAAGCGACGAGCAGTACTTC,CASRPGTSDEQYF
TRBV18,-,TRBJ1-1,few,TGTGCCAGCTCACCACTAGGGATAATGAACACTGAAGCTTTCTTT,CASSPLGIMNTEAFF
TRBV18,-,TRBJ2-1,-,TGTGCCAGCTCACCAGACAGAAAATACAATGAGCAGTTCTTC,CASSPDRKYNEQFF
TRBV11-3,-,TRBJ2-7,-,TGTGCCAGCAGCTTCGGAGGGACGGAGAGCTCCTACGAGCAGTACTTC,CASSFGGTESSYEQYF
TRBV30,-,TRBJ2-7,few,TGTGCCTGGAGTCGGAGCAGGCGCTCCTACGAGCAGTACTTC,CAWSRSRRSYEQYF
TRBV7-3,TRBD2,TRBJ2-1,-,TGTGCCAGCAGCTTACAGGCGGGAGGGACCAATGAGCAGTTCTTC,CASSLQAGGTNEQFF
TRBV27,-,TRBJ2-1,-,TGTGCCAGCACCCCACTGGGGCCACGCGAGACGGGTGAGCAGTTCTTC,CASTPLGPRETGEQFF
TRBV10-3,-,TRBJ2-1,many,TGTGCCATCAGTGGATATCAGGATGAGCAGTTCTTC,CAISGYQDEQFF
TRBV30,TRBD2,TRBJ2-7,few,TGTGCCTGGAGTATAGCGGGAGGGACATACGAGCAGTACTTC,CAWSIAGGTYEQYF
TRBV29-1,-,TRBJ1-1,few,TGCAGCGTTTTCCAATCGAACACTGAAGCTTTCTTT,CSVFQSNTEAFF
TRBV9,-,TRBJ2-2,many,TGTGCCAGCAGCGCGCTAGTTCCGAGTTACACCGGGGAGCTGTTTTTT,CASSALVPSYTGELFF
TRBV25-1,TRBD1,TRBJ1-2,-,TGTGCCAGCTCCGAGGCAGGGGGCGCATTTGGCTACACCTTC,CASSEAGGAFGYTF
TRBV2,-,TRBJ2-2,-,TGTGCCAGCAGTTTACCCGTCGGCGGGGAGCTGTTTTTT,CASSLPVGGELFF
TRBV7-2,-,TRBJ2-2,-,TGTGCCAGCAGCCCGCGGGGTAACACCGGGGAGCTGTTTTTT,CASSPRGNTGELFF
TRBV7-9,TRBD1,TRBJ1-5,-,TGTGCCAGCAGCAGGGGACAGGGGATGGAACTGAACAATCAGCCCCAGCATTTT,CASSRGQGMELNNQPQHF
TRBV4-3,-,TRBJ1-6,-,TGCGCCAGCAGCCAAGATTGGCAGGGGAATTCACCCCTCCACTTT,CASSQDWQGNSPLHF
TRBV5-4,TRBD2,TRBJ2-5,few,TGCGCCAGCAGCCCGTTCCGGGCGGGAGGGCAAGAGACCCAGTACTTC,CASSPFRAGGQETQYF
TRBV9,-,TRBJ2-1,-,TGTGCCAGCAGCGCCGTAGGGAATGAGCAGTTCTTC,CASSAVGNEQFF
TRBV28,-,TRBJ1-4,few,TGTGCCAGCAGGGTGAGGGATGAAAAACTGTTTTTT,CASRVRDEKLFF
TRBV4-3,TRBD2,TRBJ2-3,many,TGCGCCAGCAGCCTTGGACTAGCGGGGTCCCTCACAGATACGCAGTATTTT,CASSLGLAGSLTDTQYF